This record concerns one TCR beta chain sequence. Its antigen is currently unknown. Amplified regions were TCR beta CDR3 sequences from RNA transcripts. HTBI primers were the set used in a first-round RT-PCR of the TCR CDR3. TCRdb processed the multiplex PCR reads anew with MiXCR; each CDR3 protein has one entry. The sample shows over 350,000 distinct CDR3 sequences, approximately 18% of them seen only once. The data derive from a study of T cells in Graves' hyperthyroidism and ophthalmopathy. Study-wide results and caveats: The model anticipated ophthalmopathy a median around six months pre-onset.

The germline CDR1 and CDR2 sequences are SNHLY and FYNNEI. The CDR3 is 16 residues long. V gave up 1 base and J gave up 3 bases; unmatched junction bases: 5. The source of this sequence is a young man with Graves' ophthalmopathy. V usage is TRBV2 and J usage is TRBJ2-3; 9 positions agree with TRBD2. The sequencing sample was made of blood. The CDR3 DNA follows: TGTGCCAGCAGTGAAGATCCTAGCGGGGTAACAGATACGCAGTATTTT. It translates to CASSEDPSGVTDTQYF. The full variable domain, rest sourced from reference TRBV2 and TRBJ2-3, is EPEVTQTPSHQVTQMGQEVILRCVPISNHLYFYWYRQILGQKVEFLVSFYNNEISEKSEIFDDQFSVERPDGSNFTLKIRSTKLEDSAMYFCASSEDPSGVTDTQYFGPGTRLTVL.